This T cell receptor beta chain was retrieved from a study of cytomegalovirus exposure and HLA in healthy donors. Healthy bone marrow donors made up the donors. With 60 Vbeta and 13 Jbeta primers, the PCR was carried out. TCRdb's table, derived via immunoSEQ multiplex PCR, lists solely in-frame clones and lacks some. Here the sample table reports about 120,000 clones. Details on this clone: Antigen specificity is unknown.

General study findings and limits: Later analysis associated a missense DCLRE1C variant with TCR beta V- and J-gene trimming. It emerged from a later analysis that several of the most significant clusters appeared to be linked to common viral pathogens. HLA restriction was apparent for most CMV-associated TCR beta chains in a later analysis.

The V gene's germline CDR1 is SGHTA and CDR2 FQGTGA. The CDR3 has 15 residues. Trimming at V came to 4 bases and at J to 5 bases, leaving 9 bases not matched to a gene. The specimen was PBMCs. This clonotype originated in a man in his forties in good health and CMV-seropositive. V usage is TRBV7-3 and J usage is TRBJ2-5; 8 nucleotides line up with TRBD2. The CDR3 loop is CASSSQSGRIETQYF. The CDR3, as DNA: TGTGCCAGCAGCTCCCAGAGCGGGAGAATTGAGACCCAGTACTTC. Full variable domain (outside the CDR3, taken from reference TRBV7-3 and TRBJ2-5): GAGVSQTPSNKVTEKGKYVELRCDPISGHTALYWYRQSLGQGPEFLIYFQGTGAADDSGLPNDRFFAVRPEGSVSTLKIQRTERGDSAVYLCASSSQSGRIETQYFGPGTRLLVL.